This TCR beta chain derives from a study of identical twins listed by TCRdb under 2016. With regard to the full study: TCR alpha and beta repertoires from monozygotic twins, unrelated adults of various ages and cord blood were deep-sequenced to test whether fetal clonotypes persist. To rule out contamination, the twin experiments were replicated at different times with different library preparation protocols. What the study reported, not specific to this receptor: Out-of-frame TCR alpha sequences shared between twins showed an excess of low generation-probability sequences compared with coincidental sharing between unrelated individuals. Fewer insertions were carried by abundant cord blood beta clonotypes, a similar but weaker trend appeared in young adult naive repertoires, and no such trend appeared in memory repertoires. Excess twin sharing in beta out-of-frame sequences was weaker because fewer shared sequences lowered the signal-to-noise ratio. In monozygotic twins, out-of-frame TCR alpha sharing was systematically underestimated by recombination models, although the models agreed with sharing between unrelated individuals. Because the same donors could not be followed over many years, conclusions were based on cross-sectional statistical analysis. Invariant T cells such as MAIT and iNKT could partly confound zero-insertion analyses, though diverse VJ usage argued against this for most clonotypes.

A remark on this clonotype: No cognate antigen has been identified for it. No per-base quality is available; no much larger clone lies one base away.

Taken from cysteine to phenylalanine, the CDR3 has 14 residues. The CDR3 DNA has 42 bases and is translated from base 1. Reading the germline V gene gives CDR1 SGHTA and CDR2 FQGTGA. V loses 4 bases of germline sequence and J loses 4 bases, and the interval between the two ends is 13 bases. Every donor in the study was a healthy Caucasian. Three pairs of female monozygotic twins, all aged 18 to 29 years, were included in the twin cohort. Positive isolation kits from Invitrogen were used to isolate CD4+ and CD8+ T cell populations. To prepare the library, 5' RACE was applied. This sample was sequenced with an Illumina HiSeq 2000. Template switching introduced a universal primer binding site; the final cDNA contained a unique molecular identifier, enabling accurate counting of TCR cDNA molecules. Specific primers in the conserved constant-segment region were used to synthesize first-strand cDNA for the TCR alpha and beta chains. Each cDNA library was double barcoded, with a SMART-Mk sample barcode plus Illumina barcodes, to control for contamination. TruSeq adapter sequences, together with Illumina sample barcodes, were added in two successive PCR steps. The TCR alpha and beta cDNA libraries were sequenced on the Illumina HiSeq platform using custom primers. Per the authors' processing: MiGEC was used to process raw reads and extract unique molecular identifiers, and MiXCR was used to find CDR3 positions. For each individual, recombination models were inferred using an EM algorithm with the repgenHMM and IGoR tools. The tcR package in R was used for shared clonotype analysis, with sharing normalized by the product of cloneset sizes. To study raw recombination free of thymic and clonal selection effects, out-of-frame nonproductive sequences were analyzed. The public reads were reprocessed in TCRdb via fastp at Q25 and MiXCR, keeping in-frame beta chains. Each CDR3 protein gets just one entry, which takes the most common genes and DNA from the rows behind it. The V and J calls reflect TCRdb's pipeline rather than the authors' work. The sample table lists about 500,000 distinct CDR3 sequences, roughly an eighth of them with a count of one. About 1% of the sample is taken by the ten largest.

These data were also reused for a study on yellow fever vaccine responses in identical twins. The second paper further reports: The authors reported that the T cell response to vaccination in identical twins appeared partly convergent and partly personalized. In identical twins, the study followed T cell clones that responded to the vaccine with precision.

The sequenced sample consisted of CD4+ T cells sorted from blood. The chain employs TRBV7-3 and TRBJ2-5, with TRBD1 perhaps the D gene, on 6 matching bases. The source of this sequence is a woman aged 18-35 years in good health. In nucleotides, the sequence is TGTGCCAGCAGCTCCGGACAGACCCGAGAGACCCAGTACTTC. Translation gives CASSSGQTRETQYF. Outside the CDR3, residues come from the reference TRBV7-3 and TRBJ2-5 proteins, so the full variable domain is: GAGVSQTPSNKVTEKGKYVELRCDPISGHTALYWYRQSLGQGPEFLIYFQGTGAADDSGLPNDRFFAVRPEGSVSTLKIQRTERGDSAVYLCASSSGQTRETQYFGPGTRLLVL.